The 27 T cell receptor beta chains reported below all come from one sample, sequenced in a study of T cell repertoires in ileal Crohn's disease (dated by TCRdb to between 2017 and 2020). The library was obtained by the immunoSEQ multiplex PCR assay. What TCRdb holds here is the immuneACCESS table cut down to in-frame rearrangements. Part of the clones is not present; checked against another copy, under half of the missing clones reflect an unresolved V gene, and the others are unexplained. Present in this sample are about 62,000 clones, 70% to 90% of which were seen just once. The ten largest clones capture around 2% of the sample. The time point label corresponds to: neoterminal ileum biopsy at postoperative endoscopy, about 6 months after surgery. The sample was ileal tissue. The origin of the receptors is an adult with Crohn's disease.

This clone has a handful of counts. This chain uses TRBV18 with TRBJ1-2; possibly TRBD1 for D (6 bases). The CDR3 length is 12 residues. Per the germline V gene, CDR1 is KGHSH and CDR2 is LQKENI. The V and J ends lost 6 bases and 6 bases respectively, with 11 bases between them. The CDR3 sequence is CASSPGQNGYTF. The CDR3 DNA reads TGTGCCAGCTCCCCAGGACAGAATGGCTACACCTTC.

The chain recombines TRBV5-4 with TRBJ2-7; possibly TRBD1 for D (5 bases). Looked up from germline, CDR1 is SGHNT and CDR2 is YYREEE (reference sequence). The CDR3 covers 14 residues. The V end was cut by 4 bases, the J end by 6 bases, with 17 bases between. CDR3 sequence (DNA): TGTGCCAGCAGCCGTCTGGGGCCGACTTTCGAGCAGTACGTC. As protein: CASSRLGPTFEQYV.

The chain employs TRBV18 and TRBJ1-2; no clear D. Trimming pared 3 bases from V and 5 bases from J, leaving 10 bases between. Germline assignment: CDR1 KGHSH and CDR2 LQKENI. The CDR3 loop spans 13 amino acids. This CDR3 is CASSPEQLYGYTF. The CDR3 DNA follows: TGTGCCAGCTCACCGGAACAGCTTTATGGCTACACCTTC.

V gene TRBV9 combines with J gene TRBJ1-3, with D hard to call. The CDR3 consists of 12 residues. Trimming removed 0 bases from V and 9 bases from J, with 7 bases in between. Germline V gene lookup returns CDR1 SGDLS and CDR2 YYNGEE. The DNA of the CDR3 is TGTGCCAGCAGCGTAGATGGAGGCACCATATATTTT. Protein product: CASSVDGGTIYF. The variable domain in full, with the rest retrieved from reference TRBV9 and TRBJ1-3, is DSGVTQTPKHLITATGQRVTLRCSPRSGDLSVYWYQQSLDQGLQFLIQYYNGEERAKGNILERFSAQQFPDLHSELNLSSLELGDSALYFCASSVDGGTIYFGEGSWLTVV.

J is TRBJ2-1 and V is TRBV28; 7 bases are shared with TRBD1. The V gene's germline CDR1 is MDHEN and CDR2 SYDVKM. This CDR3 comprises 13 residues. Germline trimming cut 1 base from V and 10 bases from J; bases unmatched to any gene: 4. CDR3 residues: CASSLFPGQEQFF. The CDR3 nucleotides are TGTGCCAGCAGTTTATTTCCGGGACAGGAGCAGTTCTTC.

This clone was picked up one time. CDR3 in DNA: TGTGCCAGCAGGGGGACAGGGGGATACTATGGCTACACCTTC. As protein: CASRGTGGYYGYTF. The chain carries TRBV6-5 and TRBJ1-2, with 11 bases that match TRBD1. CDR3 size: 14 residues. V was clipped by 6 bases and J by 3 bases; unmatched bases: 3. Germline V gene sequence: CDR1 MNHEY, CDR2 SVGAGI.

A few counts support this clone. The chain has TRBV4-1 and TRBJ2-5; D unresolved. CDR1 MGHRA and CDR2 YSYEKL come from the germline V gene. The V gene lost 1 base and the J gene lost 4 bases, with 10 bases spanning the gap. The CDR3 runs to 14 residues. The CDR3 spells CASSQAQARETQYF. CDR3 coding DNA: TGCGCCAGCAGCCAAGCCCAGGCCCGAGAGACCCAGTACTTC.

The rearrangement links TRBV5-6 to TRBJ1-1, with D tentatively TRBD1 (5 bases). This CDR3 spans 14 amino acids. V was pared by 3 bases and J by 10 bases, with 19 bases between. CDR1 and CDR2 (germline): SGHDT, YYEEEE. The CDR3 DNA reads as TGTGCCAGCAGCTCCATGGGACGGGCTAGCGGAGCTTTCTTT. It codes for CASSSMGRASGAFF. The full variable domain, rest sourced from reference TRBV5-6 and TRBJ1-1, is DAGVTQSPTHLIKTRGQQVTLRCSPKSGHDTVSWYQQALGQGPQFIFQYYEEEERQRGNFPDRFSGHQFPNYSSELNVNALLLGDSALYLCASSSMGRASGAFFGQGTRLTVV.

J is TRBJ1-1 and V is TRBV29-1, with 8 bases lining up with TRBD1. The trim removed 6 bases at V and 0 bases at J, leaving 6 bases unmatched. The CDR3 sequence is 14 residues long. CDR1 is SQVTM and CDR2 is ANQGSEA in the germline V gene. The CDR3 protein is CSVGWTGMNTEAFF. In DNA, the CDR3 is TGCAGCGTGGGCTGGACAGGGATGAACACTGAAGCTTTCTTT.

The chain is built from TRBV12-5 and TRBJ1-1; 9 positions agree with TRBD1. After removal of 3 bases from V and 7 bases from J, the junction contained 18 bases not matched to a gene. The CDR3 is 18 residues long. The germline gives CDR1 LGHNT, CDR2 FRNRAP. CDR3 DNA: TGTGCTAGTGGTTTCTTACTGTCGACAGGGGGGAATAACTTTGAAGCTTTCTTT. Encoded protein: CASGFLLSTGGNNFEAFF.

CDR3 amino acids: CASRVGGGTREQYV. The CDR3 DNA reads as TGTGCCAGCAGGGTAGGTGGAGGGACGCGCGAGCAGTACGTC. The rearrangement links TRBV2 to TRBJ2-7; weak D call: TRBD2 (6 bases). Deletions cut 6 bases from V and 6 bases from J, with 18 bases between. Germline V lookup: CDR1 SNHLY, CDR2 FYNNEI. This CDR3 is built from 14 residues.

The chain employs TRBV5-1 and TRBJ1-2; TRBD1 is a possible D gene (6 bases). Germline-derived CDR1 and CDR2 are SGHRS and YFSETQ. The CDR3 runs to 12 residues. V lost 4 bases, J lost 6 bases, and 10 bases lay in between. CDR3 coding DNA: TGCGCCAGCAGCAAAAACAGGGATGGCTACACCTTC. Its translation: CASSKNRDGYTF. The variable domain in full, completed from reference TRBV5-1 and TRBJ1-2, reads KAGVTQTPRYLIKTRGQQVTLSCSPISGHRSVSWYQQTPGQGLQFLFEYFSETQRNKGNFPGRFSGRQFSNSRSEMNVSTLELGDSALYLCASSKNRDGYTFGSGTRLTVV.

This chain joins TRBV30 and TRBJ1-2; 9 nucleotides agree with TRBD1. The J segment lost 7 bases and the V segment lost 4 bases, leaving 7 bases of the junction unmatched. Per germline, CDR1 GTSNPN and CDR2 SVGIG (reference sequence). The CDR3 totals 13 residues. Written as DNA, the CDR3 is TGTGCCTGGAACTCCGGGACAGGGTTTGGCTACACCTTC. Protein sequence: CAWNSGTGFGYTF.

The chain is built from TRBV2 and TRBJ1-2; D unclear. The CDR3 has 13 residues. Germline loops: CDR1 SNHLY, CDR2 FYNNEI. V was pared by 6 bases and J by 2 bases, with 10 bases between. The CDR3: CASSPQLNYGYTF. The CDR3 nucleotides read TGTGCCAGCAGCCCGCAACTCAACTATGGCTACACCTTC.

The chain joins TRBV6-5 to TRBJ2-5; tentatively, D is TRBD1 (6 bases). Germline V gene data show CDR1 as MNHEY and CDR2 as SVGAGI. V lost 6 bases to trimming and J lost 4 bases, with 12 bases between them. This CDR3 spans 13 amino acids. CDR3: CASSLQGRETQYF. As DNA, the CDR3 is TGTGCCAGCAGCCTCCAGGGGCGAGAGACCCAGTACTTC.

The chain recombines TRBV29-1 with TRBJ2-1; 8 bases fit TRBD2. The CDR3 extends over 14 amino acids. Germline V gene data show CDR1 as SQVTM and CDR2 as ANQGSEA. V lost 4 bases to trimming and J lost 5 bases; unmatched junction nucleotides: 7. The CDR3: CSVGLLGLDNEQFF. The DNA of the CDR3 is TGCAGCGTTGGGCTTTTGGGACTAGACAATGAGCAGTTCTTC.

This clone was observed a handful of times. This chain uses TRBV18 with TRBJ2-2; the D is unclear. Germline CDR1 is KGHSH and CDR2 is LQKENI. The CDR3 has 14 amino acids. The V and J ends lost 4 bases and 1 base respectively, with 7 bases between them. The DNA for the CDR3 is TGTGCCAGCTCACACGAGCGGAACACCGGGGAGCTGTTTTTT. Its protein product is CASSHERNTGELFF.

This clone turned up a few times. The CDR3 region is CASSQVGTGTYGYTF. The CDR3 nucleotides read TGCGCCAGCAGCCAAGTCGGAACAGGCACTTATGGCTACACCTTC. This chain uses TRBV4-1 with TRBJ1-2; a possible D gene is TRBD1 (5 bases). From germline, CDR1 is MGHRA and CDR2 YSYEKL. V was shortened by 1 base and J by 5 bases, with 14 bases between the two germline ends. The CDR3 length is 15 residues.

The chain is built from TRBV7-2 and TRBJ1-2, with no clear D. Germline V gives CDR1 SGHTA, CDR2 FQGNSA. The CDR3 length is 14 residues. The germline V and J ends were trimmed by 5 bases and 8 bases, with 18 bases remaining between them. CDR3 sequence reads: CASSPPHRSGGYTF. The CDR3, as DNA: TGTGCCAGCAGCCCGCCCCATAGGTCGGGAGGCTACACCTTC.

The chain employs TRBV19 and TRBJ2-2; D not certain. Germline assignment: CDR1 LNHDA and CDR2 SQIVND (reference sequence). Between the trimmed V and J ends, which lost 10 bases and 7 bases, there was a span of 19 bases. The CDR3 spans 14 residues. The CDR3 DNA sequence: TGTGCCACTCCAGTGGGCCCTTTGGGCGGGGAGCTGTTTTTT. Translating gives CATPVGPLGGELFF. Based on the CDR3 plus reference TRBV19 and TRBJ2-2, the full variable domain is DGGITQSPKYLFRKEGQNVTLSCEQNLNHDAMYWYRQDPGQGLRLIYYSQIVNDFQKGDIAEGYSVSREKKESFPLTVTSAQKNPTAFYLCATPVGPLGGELFFGEGSRLTVL.

The CDR3 DNA is TGTGCCAGCAAGAACTGCGCCTACGAGCAGTACTTC. Its protein product is CASKNCAYEQYF. The chain combines TRBV21-1 with TRBJ2-7; the D call in the table, TRBD2, was not verified against the DNA. TRBV21-1 is assigned pseudogene status. CDR3 length equals 12 residues.

The chain employs TRBV19 and TRBJ1-2; D unresolved. Per germline, CDR1 LNHDA and CDR2 SQIVND (reference sequence). Trimming cost V 0 bases and J 5 bases, with 7 bases left between them. This CDR3 region has 13 residues. The CDR3 DNA reads TGTGCCAGTAGTATAGATTATAGATATGGCTACACCTTC. Its protein product is CASSIDYRYGYTF.

The J gene is TRBJ2-5, the V gene TRBV2, with no clear D. V dropped 4 bases and J dropped 4 bases, with 16 bases sitting between them. Germline CDR1 reads SNHLY; CDR2 reads FYNNEI. This CDR3 region has 15 residues. The CDR3 loop reads CASSGGVGPRETQYF. CDR3 bases: TGTGCCAGCAGTGGCGGTGTTGGCCCCAGAGAGACCCAGTACTTC.

The V and J genes are TRBV7-2 and TRBJ2-1; tentative D call: TRBD2 (5 bases). The CDR3 is 13 amino acids. V shed 6 bases and J shed 8 bases, with 14 bases lying between them. Germline CDR1 and CDR2: SGHTA and FQGNSA. The CDR3 loop reads CASSRGPRDEQFF. The CDR3 DNA reads TGTGCCAGCAGTCGGGGTCCGAGAGATGAGCAGTTCTTC.

Concerning this clone itself: Germline is not matched at one junction end, which may reflect a read error. The chain has TRBV7-7 and TRBJ2-7, with 7 bases matching TRBD1. Germline loops: CDR1 SSHAT, CDR2 FNYEAQ (reference sequence). The CDR3 is 15 amino acids. The CDR3 loop reads CASSLRPDRNYEQYF. The DNA for the CDR3 is TGTGCTAGCAGCTTAAGACCGGACAGGAACTACGAGCAGTACTTC. Variable domain in full (rest from reference TRBV7-7 and TRBJ2-7): GAGVSQSPRYKVTKRGQDVTLRCDPISSHATLYWYQQALGQGPEFLTYFNYEAQPDKSGLPSDRFSAERPEGSISTLTIQRTEQRDSAMYRCASSLRPDRNYEQYFGPGTRLTVT.

The J gene is TRBJ1-1, the V gene TRBV5-8, with D maybe TRBD1 (5 bases). This CDR3 spans 14 amino acids. V was shortened by 5 bases and J by 4 bases, with 15 bases between the two germline ends. CDR1 and CDR2 from the germline V gene are SGHTS and YDEGEE. Here the CDR3 DNA reads TGTGCCAGCAGACTAACCGGGGGTGGCACTGAAGCTTTCTTT. Translating gives CASRLTGGGTEAFF.

J is TRBJ2-2 and V is TRBV15, with D possibly TRBD1 on 8 matching bases. V lost 9 bases, J lost 4 bases, and 18 bases lay in between. The CDR3 contains 15 residues. The germline V gene has CDR1 LNHNV and CDR2 YYDKDF (reference sequence). The CDR3 reads CATTRTGRGTGELFF. The CDR3 coding sequence is TGTGCCACTACAAGGACAGGGAGGGGCACCGGGGAGCTGTTTTTT.